One T cell receptor beta chain is described in this entry. Antigen: not known. These data originate in a study of vaccination effects on CD4 cells after COVID-19. Across the whole study: A density of about 1.8 million PBMC per well was used; these cells were cultured with approximately 9.3 IU/ml IL-2 and roughly 10 ug/ml peptides.

The CDR3 has 13 residues. From germline, CDR1 is KGHDR and CDR2 SFDVKD. The V gene lost 3 bases and the J gene lost 6 bases, with 10 bases spanning the gap. Sequencing used immunoSEQ multiplex PCR; TCRdb keeps in-frame clones, though not all of them. The sample has around 56,000 clones, about 74% seen once; the top ten hold around 3.3%. Subsequent to a culture period of under 11 days, CD4+ T cells were isolated. The vaccine recipients had no prior SARS-CoV-2 infection, with negative nucleocapsid antibodies. This specimen consisted of CD4+ T cells from PBMCs cultured without peptide, obtained before COVID-19 vaccination. This receptor was identified in a human donor who received a COVID-19 vaccine. The J gene is TRBJ1-1, the V gene TRBV24-1; possible D gene TRBD1, 5 bases. The CDR3 protein is CATSDGPGPEAFF. CDR3 DNA sequence: TGTGCCACCAGTGATGGTCCGGGGCCTGAAGCTTTCTTT.